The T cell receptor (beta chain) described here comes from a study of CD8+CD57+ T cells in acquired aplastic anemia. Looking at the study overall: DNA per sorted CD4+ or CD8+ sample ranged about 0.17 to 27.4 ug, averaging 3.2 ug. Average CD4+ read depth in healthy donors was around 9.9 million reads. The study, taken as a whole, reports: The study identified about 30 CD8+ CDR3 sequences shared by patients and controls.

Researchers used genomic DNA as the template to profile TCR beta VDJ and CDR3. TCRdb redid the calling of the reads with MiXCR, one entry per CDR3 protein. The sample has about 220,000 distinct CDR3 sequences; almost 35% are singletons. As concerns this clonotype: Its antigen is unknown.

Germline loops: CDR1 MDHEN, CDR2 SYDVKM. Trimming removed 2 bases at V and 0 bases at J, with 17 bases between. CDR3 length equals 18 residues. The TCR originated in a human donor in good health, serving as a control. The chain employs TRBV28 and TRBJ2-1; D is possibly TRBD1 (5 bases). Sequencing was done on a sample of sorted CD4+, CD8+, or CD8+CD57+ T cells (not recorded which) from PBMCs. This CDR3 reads CASSLKGWGRISYNEQFF. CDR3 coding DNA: TGTGCCAGCAGTTTAAAAGGCTGGGGCAGGATCTCCTACAATGAGCAGTTCTTC.